This note documents a single T cell receptor beta chain sequence. Its antigen is as yet unknown. This CDR3 has 17 amino acids. UMI labels and 5' RACE were used to prepare the TRB cDNA libraries. TCRdb re-called the 5' RACE reads and catalogs CDR3 proteins one per entry, DNA excluded. The sample totals approximately 98,000 distinct CDR3 sequences; its top ten clones hold roughly 1.1%. The sample is drawn from a study of CXCR3-negative and CXCR3-positive naive CD8 T cells. Study-level results: TRB CDR3 hydrophobicity was greater in CXCR3-positive naive cells than in CXCR3-negative naive cells.

The J gene is TRBJ1-5, the V gene TRBV23-1; the TCRdb call, TRBD1, lacks DNA for checking. TRBV23-1 is noted as an ORF with a role that remains uncertain. Sequenced input: naive CXCR3+ CD8+ T cells from blood. The subset: CD45RO-CCR7+CD27+CD95- naive CD8+ T cells expressing CXCR3 (TNR3+). The TCR was taken from a human donor in good health. Some clones in this sample may be carry-over from other donors' samples. The CDR3 spells CASSQTAGSYANQPQHF.